Below are 25 T cell receptor beta chains sequenced from a single sample in a study of radiotherapy plus CTLA-4 blockade in lung cancer. The assay was immunoSEQ multiplex PCR, and TCRdb's table has in-frame clones only and misses some. The sample yields roughly 50,000 clones, 65% to 85% seen once. This sample comprised peripheral blood, obtained from a patient treated with radiotherapy plus ipilimumab. Source of these receptors: a human donor with non-small cell lung cancer who had stable disease on radiotherapy plus ipilimumab.

The rearrangement links TRBV29-1 to TRBJ2-3, with D possibly being TRBD2 (7 bases). CDR1 and CDR2 from the germline V gene are SQVTM and ANQGSEA. This CDR3 contains 15 residues. V lost 6 bases, J lost 3 bases, and 19 bases lay in between. CDR3 in DNA: TGCAGCGTCGAGGGGGAGGGAGGGGGGACAGATACGCAGTATTTT. It is translated as CSVEGEGGGTDTQYF.

The chain uses TRBV27 and TRBJ1-5, with D possibly being TRBD1 (5 bases). V was cut by 0 bases and J by 6 bases, with 15 bases left in between. CDR1 and CDR2 (germline): MNHEY, SMNVEV (reference sequence). The CDR3 runs to 16 residues. CDR3: CASSLSLRGKGQPQHF. The CDR3 coding sequence is TGTGCCAGCAGTTTATCCCTCCGGGGGAAGGGTCAGCCCCAGCATTTT.

V is TRBV29-1 and J is TRBJ2-7, with a weak D call TRBD1 (6 bases). Trimming took 4 bases from V and 3 from J, leaving 7 bases between them. This CDR3 is 11 amino acids long. Germline assignment: CDR1 SQVTM and CDR2 ANQGSEA. CDR3 coding DNA: TGCAGCGTTGGGGGGCTCTACGAGCAGTACTTC. It encodes CSVGGLYEQYF.

The V and J genes are TRBV9 and TRBJ1-3; no definite D call. CDR1 is SGDLS and CDR2 is YYNGEE in the germline V gene. Trimming removed 0 bases at V and 5 bases at J, with 0 bases between. CDR3 length: 11 amino acids. CDR3 in amino acids: CASSVGNTIYF. CDR3 sequence (DNA): TGTGCCAGCAGCGTAGGAAACACCATATATTTT.

This rearrangement joins TRBV18 to TRBJ1-4; D is ambiguous. The CDR3 contains 14 residues. Trimming removed 6 bases from V and 0 bases from J, with 8 bases in between. Germline-derived CDR1 and CDR2 are KGHSH and LQKENI. In nucleotides, the CDR3 is TGTGCCAGCTCTACCGGCGCAACTAATGAAAAACTGTTTTTT. Translating it yields CASSTGATNEKLFF.

The chain is built from TRBV7-9 and TRBJ2-4, with D tentatively TRBD2 (6 bases). Deletions cut 5 bases from V and 6 bases from J, with 20 bases between. Germline values: CDR1 SEHNR, CDR2 FQNEAQ (reference sequence). This CDR3 has 16 residues. In DNA form, the CDR3 reads TGTGCCAGCAGCCAACGAGACCCCTTGGGGGGAAACATTCAGTACTTC. Encoded protein: CASSQRDPLGGNIQYF.

The chain couples TRBV5-1 to TRBJ1-2, with D unclear. This CDR3 comprises 15 residues. CDR1 and CDR2 from the germline V gene are SGHRS and YFSETQ. Trimming shortened V by 0 bases and J by 6 bases, and 15 bases separated the two germline ends. This CDR3 is CASSLGVGPIDGYTF. CDR3 DNA: TGCGCCAGCAGCTTGGGAGTCGGTCCTATAGATGGCTACACCTTC. The whole variable domain, filled in from reference TRBV5-1 and TRBJ1-2, reads KAGVTQTPRYLIKTRGQQVTLSCSPISGHRSVSWYQQTPGQGLQFLFEYFSETQRNKGNFPGRFSGRQFSNSRSEMNVSTLELGDSALYLCASSLGVGPIDGYTFGSGTRLTVV.

The chain combines TRBV12-5 with TRBJ1-1, with no clear D. Germline values: CDR1 LGHNT, CDR2 FRNRAP. V shed 5 bases and J shed 2 bases, with 6 bases lying between them. The CDR3 is 12 amino acids. CDR3 region: CASGRENTEAFF. The CDR3 DNA reads as TGTGCTAGTGGTAGGGAAAACACTGAAGCTTTCTTT.

This chain uses TRBV5-1 with TRBJ2-3; D tentatively fits TRBD1 or TRBD2 (5 bases each). V gave up 3 bases and J gave up 2 bases, with 13 bases separating them. This CDR3 spans 15 amino acids. Germline values: CDR1 SGHRS, CDR2 YFSETQ. Here the CDR3 DNA reads TGCGCCAGCAGCTCATGGGACCCCCTCACAGATACGCAGTATTTT. It translates to CASSSWDPLTDTQYF.

V and J are TRBV7-2 and TRBJ1-2; 8 nucleotides align to TRBD1. V was pared by 5 bases and J by 4 bases, with 6 bases of the junction left unmatched. This CDR3 spans 14 amino acids. The germline V gene has CDR1 SGHTA and CDR2 FQGNSA. CDR3 DNA: TGTGCCAGCAGCCCCCGGGACAGGTCCTATGGCTACACCTTC. Its protein product is CASSPRDRSYGYTF.

The chain employs TRBV5-4 and TRBJ2-3, with 8 positions matching TRBD2. V was pared by 3 bases and J by 2 bases, with 8 bases of the junction left unmatched. Germline V gene data show CDR1 as SGHNT and CDR2 as YYREEE (reference sequence). The CDR3 spans 16 residues. CDR3 sequence (DNA): TGTGCCAGCAGCTGGACTGGCGGGGGGACCACAGATACGCAGTATTTT. As protein: CASSWTGGGTTDTQYF.

The V call is TRBV20-1, the J call TRBJ2-3, with D unresolved. The V gene lost 2 bases and the J gene lost 8 bases, with 8 bases spanning the gap. In germline, CDR1 is DFQATT, CDR2 SNEGSKA (reference sequence). The CDR3 has 11 amino acids. The DNA of the CDR3 is TGCAGTGCTAGACCCTCATCTACGCAGTATTTT. This gives the protein CSARPSSTQYF.

The rearrangement joins TRBV19 to TRBJ2-5; D unresolved. Germline CDR1 LNHDA, CDR2 SQIVND (reference sequence). The CDR3 loop spans 13 amino acids. V was shortened by 3 bases and J by 1 base, with 6 bases between the two germline ends. The CDR3 here is CASSIPPQETQYF. The CDR3 DNA sequence: TGTGCCAGTAGTATCCCCCCCCAAGAGACCCAGTACTTC.

The V gene is TRBV6-1, the J gene TRBJ1-1; 8 bases align to TRBD1. The CDR3 is made up of 15 amino acids. The V segment lost 2 bases and the J segment 1 base; nucleotides outside the gene matches: 3. Looked up from germline, CDR1 is MNHNS and CDR2 is SASEGT. DNA for the CDR3: TGTGCCAGCAGTGAACTAACAGGGGGGAACACTGAAGCTTTCTTT. Its protein is CASSELTGGNTEAFF.

The gene calls are TRBV5-1 and TRBJ1-4; D may be TRBD1 (5 bases). Looked up from germline, CDR1 is SGHRS and CDR2 is YFSETQ. The CDR3 has 15 amino acids. Trimming took 4 bases from V and 8 from J, leaving 18 bases between them. In DNA, the CDR3 is TGCGCCAGCAGCCCAACGACAGCTTTTTCGGAAAAACTGTTTTTT. This encodes CASSPTTAFSEKLFF.

J is TRBJ1-4 and V is TRBV5-1; TRBD1 matches at 8 bases. The CDR3 has 14 amino acids. J gave up 6 bases and V 0 bases, and 1 base lay outside the gene matches. CDR1 and CDR2 from the germline V gene are SGHRS and YFSETQ. CDR3 nucleotide sequence: TGCGCCAGCAGCTTGGCGGACAGGGATGAAAAACTGTTTTTT. Its translation: CASSLADRDEKLFF. Using reference TRBV5-1 and TRBJ1-4 for the parts outside the CDR3, the full variable domain is KAGVTQTPRYLIKTRGQQVTLSCSPISGHRSVSWYQQTPGQGLQFLFEYFSETQRNKGNFPGRFSGRQFSNSRSEMNVSTLELGDSALYLCASSLADRDEKLFFGSGTQLSVL.

The rearrangement uses TRBV10-2 and TRBJ1-4, with 7 bases fitting TRBD1. The CDR3 spans 15 residues. Trimming removed 5 bases from V and 8 bases from J; junction bases left unmatched: 11. Germline lookup yields CDR1 WSHSY and CDR2 SAAADI. CDR3 nucleotides: TGCGCCAGCAGTACGGATAACAGGGGAGGCGAAAAACTGTTTTTT. Translating gives CASSTDNRGGEKLFF.

The chain uses TRBV5-8 and TRBJ2-2; D is ambiguous. The V gene lost 0 bases and the J gene lost 3 bases, with 9 bases spanning the gap. The CDR3 sequence is 15 residues long. CDR1 is SGHTS and CDR2 is YDEGEE in the germline V gene. CDR3 sequence (DNA): TGTGCCAGCAGCTTGGTGGCAGGCTACACCGGGGAGCTGTTTTTT. Encoded protein: CASSLVAGYTGELFF.

This rearrangement joins TRBV5-5 to TRBJ1-1; D uncertain. Trimming removed 6 bases at V and 1 base at J, with 10 bases between. The CDR3 totals 13 residues. The germline V gene encodes CDR1 SGHKS and CDR2 YYEKEE (reference sequence). CDR3 loop: CASMLWGNTEAFF. CDR3 nucleotides: TGTGCCAGCATGCTGTGGGGGAACACTGAAGCTTTCTTT.

In this sample, this clone turned up once. The rearrangement uses TRBV10-1 and TRBJ2-2; tentatively, D is TRBD1 (5 bases). Trimming shortened V by 4 bases and J by 6 bases, and 9 bases separated the two germline ends. Germline CDR1 WNHNN, CDR2 SYGVQD (reference sequence). The CDR3 loop spans 13 amino acids. As DNA, the CDR3 is TGCGCCAGCAGTGGCAGGGCCGCCGGGGAGCTGTTTTTT. Its translation is CASSGRAAGELFF.

This clone was recorded a few times. This rearrangement joins TRBV25-1 to TRBJ2-2; the D is unclear. CDR3 length: 15 residues. V gave up 1 base and J gave up 0 bases, with 6 bases separating them. CDR1 is MGHDK, CDR2 SYGVNS, per germline. The CDR3 loop is CASSEFTTNTGELFF. Here the CDR3 DNA reads TGTGCCAGCAGTGAATTCACTACGAACACCGGGGAGCTGTTTTTT.

CDR3 nucleotides: TGCGCCAGCAGCCAAGGAGGGACACTTTCTAACTATGGCTACACCTTC. Its translation is CASSQGGTLSNYGYTF. This chain joins TRBV4-3 and TRBJ1-2; TRBD1 might be the D (6 bases). Trimming removed 1 base from V and 0 bases from J, with 12 bases in between. CDR1 and CDR2 (germline): LGHNA, YSLEER. This CDR3 has 16 amino acids.

This chain joins TRBV6-5 and TRBJ2-7, with D perhaps matching TRBD1 (5 bases). Deletions cut 5 bases from V and 0 bases from J, with 11 bases between. Germline V gene sequence: CDR1 MNHEY, CDR2 SVGAGI. CDR3 length equals 14 residues. The CDR3 here is CASSVGRGSYEQYV. The DNA of the CDR3 is TGTGCCAGCAGTGTGGGAAGGGGCTCCTACGAGCAGTACGTC.

The V and J genes are TRBV28 and TRBJ1-1; weak D call: TRBD1 (6 bases). With 7 bases removed from V and 4 bases from J, the gap between germline ends came to 13 bases. The CDR3 runs to 13 residues. Germline values: CDR1 MDHEN, CDR2 SYDVKM. CDR3 sequence: CASIGGGLTEAFF. The DNA of the CDR3 is TGTGCCAGCATTGGGGGGGGGCTCACTGAAGCTTTCTTT.

This clone appeared once. This rearrangement joins TRBV7-8 to TRBJ1-3; perhaps TRBD1 as D (5 bases). Germline-derived CDR1 and CDR2 are SGHVS and FQNEAQ. The CDR3 loop spans 18 amino acids. V dropped 2 bases and J dropped 0 bases, with 17 bases sitting between them. This CDR3 is CASSLIRSTALSGNTIYF. The CDR3 nucleotides read TGTGCCAGCAGCTTAATCCGCTCGACAGCCCTCTCTGGAAACACCATATATTTT.